These 13 T cell receptor beta chains originate from one sample sequenced in a study of cytomegalovirus exposure and HLA in healthy donors. Vbeta (60) and Jbeta (13) primers were used in the PCR. Only in-frame clones appear in the TCRdb table, and some are missing; sequencing was by immunoSEQ multiplex PCR. The table includes approximately 150,000 clones, roughly 9.4% detected once. Sequencing was done on a sample of PBMCs. All receptors derive from a male donor in good health and CMV-seronegative.

The chain links TRBV7-2 to TRBJ2-3; 10 bases fit TRBD2. Germline CDR1 SGHTA, CDR2 FQGNSA. There are 17 residues in the CDR3. V lost 1 base to trimming and J lost 5 bases; unmatched junction nucleotides: 9. CDR3 region: CASSLVGSGGSGDTQYF. The CDR3 region has the DNA TGTGCCAGCAGCTTAGTTGGTAGCGGGGGGTCGGGAGATACGCAGTATTTT.

The gene calls are TRBV2 and TRBJ1-2, with TRBD1 identical over 7 bases. This CDR3 comprises 13 residues. V dropped 0 bases and J dropped 7; count of bases not matched to a gene: 2. CDR1 SNHLY and CDR2 FYNNEI come from the germline V gene. Here the CDR3 reads CASSEAGGAGYTF. The CDR3, as DNA: TGTGCCAGCAGTGAAGCAGGGGGCGCTGGCTACACCTTC.

The CDR3 DNA is TGCAGCGTTGGGCAGGCTAGCTCCTACGAGCAGTACTTC. It translates to CSVGQASSYEQYF. This chain uses TRBV29-1 with TRBJ2-5; D unclear. The last part of the DNA fits TRBJ2-7 better; the J call may be wrong. The CDR3 extends over 13 amino acids. In germline, CDR1 is SQVTM, CDR2 ANQGSEA.

This clone turned up a few times. This chain's CDR3 is CASSLSVGGGYGYTF. The CDR3 nucleotides read TGTGCCAGCAGCTTAAGCGTAGGCGGGGGGTATGGCTACACCTTC. V is TRBV7-9 and J is TRBJ1-2, with a tentative D call TRBD1 (5 bases). This CDR3 spans 15 amino acids. In germline, CDR1 is SEHNR, CDR2 FQNEAQ (reference sequence). Trimming took off 2 bases at V and 5 bases at J, with 15 bases between the two ends. Filled out from reference TRBV7-9 and TRBJ1-2, the complete variable domain reads DTGVSQNPRHKITKRGQNVTFRCDPISEHNRLYWYRQTLGQGPEFLTYFQNEAQLEKSRLLSDRFSAERPKGSFSTLEIQRTEQGDSAMYLCASSLSVGGGYGYTFGSGTRLTVV.

This rearrangement joins TRBV5-1 to TRBJ2-5, with TRBD1 matching over 7 bases. Germline-derived CDR1 and CDR2 are SGHRS and YFSETQ. Germline trimming cut 4 bases from V and 4 bases from J; bases unmatched to any gene: 7. The CDR3 consists of 14 residues. CDR3 nucleotides: TGCGCCAGCAGCCTGGGGACAGACAGAGAGACCCAGTACTTC. Amino acids: CASSLGTDRETQYF.

This clone was observed a handful of times. The chain couples TRBV27 to TRBJ2-5, with a possible D match to TRBD2 (5 bases). Trimming stripped 5 bases from V and 1 base from J, with 17 bases between. The germline V gene encodes CDR1 MNHEY and CDR2 SMNVEV (reference sequence). This CDR3 is 16 amino acids long. CDR3 bases: TGTGCCAGCAGTCAACAAGCGGCTGGATTCCAAGAGACCCAGTACTTC. Amino acid sequence: CASSQQAAGFQETQYF.

This clone has only a few counts. The rearrangement links TRBV29-1 to TRBJ2-2; D is possibly TRBD2 (6 bases). Germline V CDR1 and CDR2: SQVTM, ANQGSEA. This CDR3 has 13 amino acids. Trimming took 0 bases from V and 7 from J, leaving 9 bases between them. This CDR3 is CSVEDTGVGELFF. DNA of the CDR3: TGCAGCGTTGAAGATACGGGGGTCGGGGAGCTGTTTTTT.

The rearrangement uses TRBV29-1 and TRBJ2-3; D not resolved. This CDR3 is 11 amino acids long. The V end lost 4 bases, the J end lost 11 bases, and 13 bases lay between the germline ends. CDR1 SQVTM and CDR2 ANQGSEA come from the germline V gene. CDR3 DNA sequence: TGCAGCGTTGCCTCGCCGGGTGGGCAGTATTTT. It is translated as CSVASPGGQYF.

This clone was counted only a few times. The genes are TRBV18 and TRBJ1-1; 7 bases are shared with TRBD1. V was clipped by 8 bases and J by 7 bases; unmatched bases: 10. Germline V gives CDR1 KGHSH, CDR2 LQKENI. The CDR3 length is 13 residues. In nucleotides, the CDR3 is TGTGCCAGCACACAAACAGGGGTAAATGAAGCTTTCTTT. Amino acids: CASTQTGVNEAFF.

This sequence joins TRBV7-3 and TRBJ2-7; D perhaps matches TRBD1 (6 bases). Germline lookup yields CDR1 SGHTA and CDR2 FQGTGA. Trimming cost V 3 bases and J 1 base, with 13 bases left between them. The CDR3 extends over 15 amino acids. CDR3 bases: TGTGCCAGCAGCTTCAGTGGGGGCGGGTCCTACGAGCAGTACTTC. Translation: CASSFSGGGSYEQYF.

This clone was counted only a few times. V gene TRBV7-3 combines with J gene TRBJ2-1; 10 nucleotides agree with TRBD2. The V gene's germline CDR1 is SGHTA and CDR2 FQGTGA. V lost 5 bases and J lost 4; bases outside the gene matches: 5. The CDR3 extends over 15 amino acids. The CDR3, as DNA: TGTGCCAGCAGCCGACTAGCGGGTACATACAATGAGCAGTTCTTC. It yields the protein CASSRLAGTYNEQFF.

The chain links TRBV18 to TRBJ2-5, with 15 bases fitting TRBD2. Trimming took 3 bases from V and 4 from J; bases not matched to a gene: 3. This CDR3 is built from 16 residues. The germline V gene encodes CDR1 KGHSH and CDR2 LQKENI. The CDR3: CASSPGLAGGRETQYF. CDR3 nucleotides: TGTGCCAGCTCACCGGGACTAGCGGGGGGACGAGAGACCCAGTACTTC.

The gene calls are TRBV27 and TRBJ2-1; D is ambiguous. The CDR3 loop spans 12 amino acids. The V gene lost 0 bases and the J gene lost 8 bases, with 5 bases spanning the gap. Per germline, CDR1 MNHEY and CDR2 SMNVEV (reference sequence). CDR3 amino acids: CASSLSGHEQFF. The CDR3, as DNA: TGTGCCAGCAGTTTATCTGGCCATGAGCAGTTCTTC.